Sequencing of this T cell receptor beta chain was carried out in a study of shared clonotypes between healthy human individuals. Generated by immunoSEQ multiplex PCR, the TCRdb table keeps only in-frame clones and is missing some. The table lists about 2.4 million clones, approximately 93% of them singletons. This clone was detected only a few times. Trimming removed 1 base at V and 6 bases at J, with 10 bases between. This CDR3 is built from 13 residues. Germline V gives CDR1 GTSNPN, CDR2 SVGIG (reference sequence). The donors, healthy adults who were HIV-negative, had experienced no recent acute infections or vaccinations.

The receptor was isolated from a man younger than 30 in good health. Some clones in this sample may be carry-over from other donors' samples. The chain is built from TRBV30 and TRBJ1-5; D is uncertain. Sequencing was carried out using naive CD4+ T cells from PBMCs. Regarding subset: CD45RA+ positively selected. CDR3 nucleotides: TGTGCCTGGAGTGAGGTCAGAGGTCAGCCCCAGCATTTT. Protein: CAWSEVRGQPQHF. Looking up the rest from reference TRBV30 and TRBJ1-5 gives the full variable domain: SQTIHQWPATLVQPVGSPLSLECTVEGTSNPNLYWYRQAAGRGLQLLFYSVGIGQISSEVPQNLSASRPQDRQFILSSKKLLLSDSGFYLCAWSEVRGQPQHFGDGTRLSIL.